Following are 2 T cell receptor beta chains from one sample sequenced in a study of control samples from healthy donors and cancer patients. Clones were read by immunoSEQ multiplex PCR, and TCRdb kept only the in-frame ones, dropping some. The data show about 180,000 clones, around 94% seen once. Specimen: blood. The receptors derive from a man between 25 and 39 years old in good health.

The J gene is TRBJ1-1, the V gene TRBV7-3; 7 positions agree with TRBD1. V lost 3 bases to trimming and J lost 4 bases; unmatched junction nucleotides: 5. There are 14 residues in the CDR3. The germline V gene has CDR1 SGHTA and CDR2 FQGTGA. CDR3 amino acids: CASSFRGKGTEAFF. Written as DNA, the CDR3 is TGTGCCAGCAGCTTCAGGGGGAAGGGCACTGAAGCTTTCTTT.

This sequence joins TRBV14 and TRBJ2-2, with 8 nucleotides matching TRBD2. Losses at the gene ends were 2 bases for V and 6 bases for J; bases not matched to a gene: 8. CDR3 size: 16 residues. Germline V gives CDR1 SGHDN, CDR2 FVKESK. This CDR3 reads CASSQPGLEPSGELFF. DNA of the CDR3: TGTGCCAGCAGCCAACCGGGACTAGAACCCTCCGGGGAGCTGTTTTTT.